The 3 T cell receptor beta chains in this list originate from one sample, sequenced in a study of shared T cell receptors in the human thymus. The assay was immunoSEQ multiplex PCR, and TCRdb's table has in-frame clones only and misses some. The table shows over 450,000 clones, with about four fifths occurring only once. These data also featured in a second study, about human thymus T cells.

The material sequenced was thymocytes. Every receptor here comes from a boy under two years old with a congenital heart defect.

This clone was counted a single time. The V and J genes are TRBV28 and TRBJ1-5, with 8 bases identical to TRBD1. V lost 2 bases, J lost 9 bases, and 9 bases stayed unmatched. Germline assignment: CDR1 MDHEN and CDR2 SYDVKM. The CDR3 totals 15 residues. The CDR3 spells CASSLRARGHWPQHF. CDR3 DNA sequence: TGTGCCAGCAGTTTACGGGCCAGGGGGCACTGGCCCCAGCATTTT.

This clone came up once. CDR3 coding DNA: TGTGCCAGTAGCCCAGTACCCAATGAGCAGTTCTTC. It specifies CASSPVPNEQFF. The chain combines TRBV19 with TRBJ2-1, with unresolved D. CDR3 size: 12 residues. Germline V lookup: CDR1 LNHDA, CDR2 SQIVND (reference sequence). The V and J ends lost 6 bases and 6 bases respectively, with 9 bases between them.

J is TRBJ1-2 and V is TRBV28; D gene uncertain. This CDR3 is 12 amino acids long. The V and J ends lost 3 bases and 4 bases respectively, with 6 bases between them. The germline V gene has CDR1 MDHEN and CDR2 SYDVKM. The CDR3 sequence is CASSFRSYGYTF. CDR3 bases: TGTGCCAGCAGTTTCCGGAGCTATGGCTACACCTTC.